This passage covers 31 T cell receptor beta chains from one sample sequenced in a study of blood T cell repertoires in COVID-19. TCRdb's table, derived via immunoSEQ multiplex PCR, lists solely in-frame clones and lacks some. The sample has about 310,000 clones; around 85% are singletons. Sequenced material: PBMCs or T cells enriched from blood (not recorded which). The receptors stem from a man aged 30 to 45 who had recovered from COVID-19.

The CDR3 sequence is CASSPPFGAGGRSYEQYF. The CDR3 DNA reads TGTGCCAGCAGCCCACCCTTTGGGGCGGGGGGGCGCTCCTACGAGCAGTACTTC. The V and J genes are TRBV7-9 and TRBJ2-7, with 9 bases fitting TRBD2. The V and J ends lost 5 bases and 0 bases, in that order; junction bases with no gene match: 14. This CDR3 comprises 18 residues. Germline CDR1 and CDR2: SEHNR and FQNEAQ (reference sequence).

This clone appeared once. The chain combines TRBV27 with TRBJ2-2; 9 nucleotides align to TRBD1. Per the germline V gene, CDR1 is MNHEY and CDR2 is SMNVEV (reference sequence). There are 15 residues in the CDR3. The trim removed 5 bases at V and 7 bases at J, leaving 8 bases unmatched. CDR3 loop: CASSPGQGRIGELFF. The CDR3, as DNA: TGTGCCAGCAGTCCGGGACAGGGACGGATCGGGGAGCTGTTTTTT.

J is TRBJ2-1 and V is TRBV4-1, with 7 bases aligning to TRBD2. This CDR3 has 15 residues. Per the germline V gene, CDR1 is MGHRA and CDR2 is YSYEKL. The ends lost 2 bases at V and 8 bases at J; junction bases unmatched: 9. CDR3 protein: CASSQILAEGDEQFF. The CDR3, as DNA: TGCGCCAGCAGCCAAATTCTAGCGGAGGGAGATGAGCAGTTCTTC.

The chain joins TRBV20-1 to TRBJ2-3; D uncertain. CDR3 length: 11 residues. The V gene lost 2 bases and the J gene lost 3 bases, with 3 bases spanning the gap. Germline CDR1 DFQATT, CDR2 SNEGSKA (reference sequence). The CDR3 sequence: CSARRTDTQYF. As DNA, the CDR3 is TGCAGTGCTAGACGGACAGATACGCAGTATTTT.

The V call is TRBV7-9, the J call TRBJ1-1; D is uncertain. Between the trimmed V and J ends, which lost 2 bases and 8 bases, there was a span of 6 bases. The germline CDR1 and CDR2 sequences are SEHNR and FQNEAQ (reference sequence). The CDR3 runs to 11 residues. CDR3 sequence (DNA): TGTGCCAGCAGCTTATATGAGGAAGCTTTCTTT. It specifies CASSLYEEAFF.

This clone was seen only a few times. This chain uses TRBV4-2 with TRBJ2-7, with D maybe TRBD1 (6 bases). V lost 0 bases and J 4 bases, leaving 13 bases between the germline ends. Per the germline V gene, CDR1 is LGHNA and CDR2 is YNFKEQ. The CDR3 runs to 15 residues. CDR3 amino acids: CASSQETGLFYEQYF. Here the CDR3 DNA reads TGTGCCAGCAGCCAAGAAACAGGGCTGTTTTACGAGCAGTACTTC.

CDR3 nucleotide sequence: TGTGCCAGCAGTTACCGGGACTTGACGGGTGGCTACACCTTC. The encoded protein is CASSYRDLTGGYTF. This sequence joins TRBV6-9 and TRBJ1-2; possible D gene TRBD1, 5 bases. V lost 3 bases and J 7 bases, leaving 15 bases between the germline ends. The CDR3 loop spans 14 amino acids. The germline gives CDR1 MNHGY, CDR2 SVAAGI.

The gene calls are TRBV5-4 and TRBJ1-4, with D possibly TRBD1 on 5 matching bases. Between the trimmed V and J ends, which lost 4 bases and 0 bases, there was a span of 10 bases. Germline CDR1 reads SGHNT; CDR2 reads YYREEE (reference sequence). There are 15 residues in the CDR3. The chain's CDR3 is CASSPDRATNEKLFF. CDR3 DNA: TGTGCCAGCAGCCCTGACAGAGCAACTAATGAAAAACTGTTTTTT.

This chain joins TRBV2 and TRBJ2-1, with D maybe TRBD2 (5 bases). CDR1 and CDR2 (germline): SNHLY, FYNNEI. Between the trimmed V and J ends, which lost 1 base and 1 base, there was a span of 8 bases. This CDR3 is built from 15 residues. This CDR3 reads CASSEERVSYNEQFF. The CDR3 DNA reads TGTGCCAGCAGTGAAGAGAGGGTATCCTACAATGAGCAGTTCTTC.

This sequence joins TRBV19 and TRBJ2-7; tentative D call: TRBD1 (6 bases). This CDR3 region has 17 residues. Germline values: CDR1 LNHDA, CDR2 SQIVND (reference sequence). Trimming cost V 4 bases and J 0 bases, with 19 bases left between them. The CDR3 DNA reads TGTGCCAGTAGTAACGCGCAGGGGTCACGTCTCTCCTACGAGCAGTACTTC. Encoded protein: CASSNAQGSRLSYEQYF.

The chain uses TRBV7-9 and TRBJ1-3; weak D call: TRBD1 (5 bases). V dropped 5 bases and J dropped 1 base, with 9 bases sitting between them. Germline V gene lookup returns CDR1 SEHNR and CDR2 FQNEAQ (reference sequence). CDR3 length equals 14 residues. CDR3 DNA sequence: TGTGCCAGCAGCCTACAGGCATCTGGAAACACCATATATTTT. Its protein product is CASSLQASGNTIYF.

The V gene is TRBV6-5, the J gene TRBJ2-7, with D tentatively TRBD1 (5 bases). Trimming removed 6 bases at V and 5 bases at J, with 8 bases between. Germline-derived CDR1 and CDR2 are MNHEY and SVGAGI. CDR3 length: 11 amino acids. CDR3 nucleotide sequence: TGTGCCAGCAGCCCAGGGAACGAGCAGTACTTC. As protein: CASSPGNEQYF.

The chain is built from TRBV5-4 and TRBJ2-1; 7 nucleotides line up with TRBD1. In germline, CDR1 is SGHNT, CDR2 YYREEE (reference sequence). V was clipped by 4 bases and J by 1 base; unmatched bases: 8. The CDR3 has 16 residues. The DNA of the CDR3 is TGTGCCAGCAGCCGTCACGGGACAGCATCCTACAATGAGCAGTTCTTC. This gives the protein CASSRHGTASYNEQFF.

The chain combines TRBV2 with TRBJ2-1; TRBD1 matches at 7 bases. The CDR3 runs to 19 residues. Germline lookup yields CDR1 SNHLY and CDR2 FYNNEI. J lost 5 bases, V lost 0 bases, and 16 bases had no gene match. The CDR3 DNA is TGTGCCAGCAGTGAAGCGTTATATACCGGGACAGAAACAGACAATGAGCAGTTCTTC. This sequence encodes CASSEALYTGTETDNEQFF.

CDR3 coding DNA: TGTGCCAGCAGCCCAGCGAACAGGGGCGTCCCCCGCGAGCAGTACTTC. Translating gives CASSPANRGVPREQYF. The rearrangement uses TRBV6-2 or TRBV6-3 and TRBJ2-7, with 7 bases that match TRBD1. Germline lookup yields CDR1 MNHEY and CDR2 SVGEGT. Losses at the gene ends were 6 bases for V and 6 bases for J; bases not matched to a gene: 17. The CDR3 spans 16 residues.

The V call is TRBV10-2, the J call TRBJ1-2; no reliable D call. Trimming removed 4 bases from V and 6 bases from J, with 6 bases in between. Germline CDR1 WSHSY, CDR2 SAAADI. The CDR3 is 11 residues long. The CDR3 coding sequence is TGCGCCAGCAGTGGACGGGATGGCTACACCTTC. Translated: CASSGRDGYTF.

V gene TRBV27 combines with J gene TRBJ1-5; a weak D match, TRBD1 (6 bases). CDR3 length equals 15 residues. V lost 1 base and J 7 bases, leaving 14 bases between the germline ends. Germline CDR1 is MNHEY and CDR2 is SMNVEV (reference sequence). The CDR3 sequence: CASSLLARGLQPQHF. For the CDR3, the DNA is TGTGCCAGCAGTTTATTGGCCAGGGGCTTGCAGCCCCAGCATTTT.

About this clone: The same CDR3 is also encoded by other DNA sequences in this sample. This chain connects TRBV18 to TRBJ2-2; D not resolved. CDR1 and CDR2 from the germline V gene are KGHSH and LQKENI. V was cut by 6 bases and J by 0 bases, with 8 bases left in between. This CDR3 is built from 14 residues. CDR3 nucleotides: TGTGCCAGCTCGCCAACAGCGAACACCGGGGAGCTGTTTTTT. It is translated as CASSPTANTGELFF.

As concerns this clone: Other DNA sequences in the sample encode the same CDR3. This sequence joins TRBV2 and TRBJ1-1; D unclear. The CDR3 has 13 residues. Germline V gives CDR1 SNHLY, CDR2 FYNNEI. V gave up 2 bases and J gave up 1 base, with 5 bases separating them. This chain's CDR3 is CASSELENTEAFF. The CDR3 DNA sequence: TGTGCCAGCAGTGAACTAGAGAACACTGAAGCTTTCTTT.

The chain carries TRBV20-1 and TRBJ1-1, with D possibly being TRBD1 (6 bases). CDR1 and CDR2 from the germline V gene are DFQATT and SNEGSKA (reference sequence). The V end was cut by 3 bases, the J end by 2 bases, with 13 bases between. This CDR3 has 14 amino acids. The CDR3: CSASSRQANTEAFF. CDR3 DNA: TGCAGTGCTAGTAGTCGACAGGCAAACACTGAAGCTTTCTTT.

This clone appeared a few times. The rearrangement joins TRBV5-4 to TRBJ1-2; TRBD1 is a possible D gene (5 bases). Germline V gene data show CDR1 as SGHNT and CDR2 as YYREEE (reference sequence). V was cut by 0 bases and J by 8 bases, with 17 bases left in between. CDR3 length equals 15 residues. The CDR3: CASSLAAGLENGYTF. CDR3 sequence (DNA): TGTGCCAGCAGCTTGGCCGCAGGGCTGGAGAACGGCTACACCTTC.

The CDR3 loop reads CAISQSLALETQYF. As DNA, the CDR3 is TGTGCCATCAGTCAATCACTAGCGTTAGAGACCCAGTACTTC. The V gene is TRBV10-3, the J gene TRBJ2-5, with TRBD2 identical over 7 bases. Trimming took 5 bases from V and 4 from J; bases not matched to a gene: 7. Germline-derived CDR1 and CDR2 are ENHRY and SYGVKD. CDR3 length: 14 amino acids.

CDR3 loop: CAWSTLTGTPNYGYTF. The CDR3 bases are TGTGCCTGGAGTACGTTGACCGGGACACCCAACTATGGCTACACCTTC. The rearrangement uses TRBV30 and TRBJ1-2, with D possibly matching TRBD1 (6 bases). The CDR3 is 16 residues long. V gave up 2 bases and J gave up 2 bases, with 18 bases separating them. CDR1 is GTSNPN and CDR2 is SVGIG in the germline V gene (reference sequence).

Here the CDR3 DNA reads TGTGCCTGGAGTCTAGACAGGGGAGGAGGCTACACCTTC. It translates to CAWSLDRGGGYTF. The chain combines TRBV30 with TRBJ1-2; 8 bases are shared with TRBD1. The CDR3 sequence is 13 residues long. Per the germline V gene, CDR1 is GTSNPN and CDR2 is SVGIG (reference sequence). V lost 2 bases, J lost 8 bases, and 7 bases stayed unmatched.

This clone has just a few counts. The V call is TRBV7-9, the J call TRBJ1-1; D gene ambiguous. The length of the CDR3 is 15 residues. Trimming removed 5 bases at V and 4 bases at J, with 17 bases between. The V gene's germline CDR1 is SEHNR and CDR2 FQNEAQ (reference sequence). The CDR3 DNA reads TGTGCCAGCAGCGGCAAGGGAGGTTTCGGCACTGAAGCTTTCTTT. Translating it yields CASSGKGGFGTEAFF.

The chain has TRBV19 and TRBJ1-2; D gene uncertain. Germline V CDR1 and CDR2: LNHDA, SQIVND (reference sequence). The V end lost 7 bases, the J end lost 7 bases, and 19 bases lay between the germline ends. The CDR3 sequence is 14 residues long. Here the CDR3 DNA reads TGTGCCAGTACCTTGTCCCCCCAATCGAGTGGCTACACCTTC. It codes for CASTLSPQSSGYTF.

V and J are TRBV5-1 and TRBJ2-2, with TRBD1 matching over 8 bases. V gave up 4 bases and J gave up 4 bases; unmatched junction bases: 6. Germline V gene sequence: CDR1 SGHRS, CDR2 YFSETQ. The CDR3 totals 15 residues. CDR3 nucleotide sequence: TGCGCCAGCAGCCAGGACAGGGTTCGCACCGGGGAGCTGTTTTTT. It encodes CASSQDRVRTGELFF.

The rearrangement joins TRBV10-3 to TRBJ2-1; TRBD1 might be the D (5 bases). V lost 4 bases and J 6 bases, leaving 10 bases between the germline ends. CDR1 ENHRY and CDR2 SYGVKD come from the germline V gene. The CDR3 is 13 residues long. The chain's CDR3 is CAISGLQGNEQFF. The CDR3 DNA reads as TGTGCCATCAGTGGTCTGCAGGGCAATGAGCAGTTCTTC.

The V call is TRBV2, the J call TRBJ2-3; D possibly corresponds to TRBD2 (5 bases). Trimming shortened V by 8 bases and J by 2 bases, and 23 bases separated the two germline ends. The germline gives CDR1 SNHLY, CDR2 FYNNEI. The length of the CDR3 is 17 residues. CDR3 residues: CASSLKPILVATDTQYF. The DNA for the CDR3 is TGTGCCAGCTCTCTGAAGCCAATACTAGTCGCCACAGATACGCAGTATTTT.

This chain joins TRBV10-3 and TRBJ1-2, with 7 bases that match TRBD1. The CDR3 has 15 residues. CDR1 is ENHRY, CDR2 SYGVKD, per germline. V dropped 7 bases and J dropped 1; count of bases not matched to a gene: 9. Written as DNA, the CDR3 is TGTGCCATCAAGGGGACAGCGGCGCTTAACTATGGCTACACCTTC. Protein sequence: CAIKGTAALNYGYTF.

CDR3 residues: CASSLGLGTSGNYEQYF. The CDR3 DNA reads as TGTGCCAGCAGCTTAGGCCTTGGGACTAGCGGGAACTACGAGCAGTACTTC. This rearrangement joins TRBV7-9 to TRBJ2-7; 13 bases map to TRBD2. V dropped 1 base and J dropped 3; count of bases not matched to a gene: 6. The germline CDR1 and CDR2 sequences are SEHNR and FQNEAQ (reference sequence). The CDR3 loop spans 17 amino acids.